This passage covers 18 T cell receptor beta chains from one sample sequenced in a study of beta chain features in type 1 diabetes. TCRB transcripts that were expressed got sequenced, as all of the isolated RNA had been reverse transcribed. Assay: immunoSEQ multiplex PCR; the TCRdb copy retains only in-frame clones and omits some. The data hold approximately 400,000 clones, with approximately 16% observed a single time. The sample consisted of naive CD4+ T cells from blood. The origin of the receptors is a woman aged 18 to 35 in good health.

The rearrangement links TRBV10-3 to TRBJ2-1, with 13 nucleotides matching TRBD2. With 10 bases clipped from V and 4 bases from J, the junction kept 4 bases outside the gene matches. CDR3 length: 14 amino acids. CDR1 is ENHRY and CDR2 is SYGVKD in the germline V gene. The CDR3 reads CATGTSGMYNEQFF. The DNA for the CDR3 is TGTGCCACCGGGACTAGCGGGATGTACAATGAGCAGTTCTTC.

CDR3 DNA: TGTGCCTGGAGGGGACTAGCGCCTGATACGCAGTATTTT. It yields the protein CAWRGLAPDTQYF. The gene calls are TRBV30 and TRBJ2-3; 10 positions agree with TRBD2. V gave up 3 bases and J gave up 6 bases; unmatched junction bases: 3. Per germline, CDR1 GTSNPN and CDR2 SVGIG (reference sequence). There are 13 residues in the CDR3.

This rearrangement joins TRBV20-1 to TRBJ2-3; D not resolved. The CDR3 runs 11 residues. V was pared by 5 bases and J by 7 bases, with 10 bases between. The germline V gene has CDR1 DFQATT and CDR2 SNEGSKA (reference sequence). The CDR3 is CSADASNTQYF. The CDR3 bases are TGCAGTGCTGATGCGTCAAATACGCAGTATTTT.

The chain is built from TRBV7-2 and TRBJ2-7; tentatively, D is TRBD1 (6 bases). The V end lost 5 bases, the J end lost 2 bases, and 10 bases lay between the germline ends. The CDR3 covers 13 residues. Germline V gene lookup returns CDR1 SGHTA and CDR2 FQGNSA. CDR3: CASSRTGTYEQYF. CDR3 in DNA: TGTGCCAGCAGCCGCACAGGGACCTACGAGCAGTACTTC.

This sequence joins TRBV30 and TRBJ2-2, with a weak D call TRBD1 (5 bases). Germline lookup yields CDR1 GTSNPN and CDR2 SVGIG (reference sequence). The CDR3 is 14 residues long. Trimming shortened V by 4 bases and J by 0 bases, and 9 bases separated the two germline ends. The CDR3, as DNA: TGTGCCTGGAAGCAGGGATCGAACACCGGGGAGCTGTTTTTT. It encodes CAWKQGSNTGELFF.

The V call is TRBV2, the J call TRBJ2-2, with D possibly matching TRBD2 (5 bases). Deletions cut 3 bases from V and 6 bases from J, with 11 bases between. This CDR3 is 14 amino acids long. Germline CDR1 SNHLY, CDR2 FYNNEI. The CDR3 DNA is TGTGCCAGCAGTGAGTCCGGGGTCGCCGGGGAGCTGTTTTTT. Translating gives CASSESGVAGELFF. The variable domain in full, completed from reference TRBV2 and TRBJ2-2, reads EPEVTQTPSHQVTQMGQEVILRCVPISNHLYFYWYRQILGQKVEFLVSFYNNEISEKSEIFDDQFSVERPDGSNFTLKIRSTKLEDSAMYFCASSESGVAGELFFGEGSRLTVL.

This clone was seen more than once but under ten times. The CDR3 reads CASSQMASGETQYF. The CDR3 region has the DNA TGTGCCAGCAGCCAAATGGCTAGCGGGGAGACCCAGTACTTC. The V call is TRBV14, the J call TRBJ2-5; 8 bases fit TRBD2. V dropped 2 bases and J dropped 5; count of bases not matched to a gene: 4. Germline-derived CDR1 and CDR2 are SGHDN and FVKESK. This CDR3 comprises 14 residues. Full variable domain (rest looked up from reference TRBV14 and TRBJ2-5): EAGVTQFPSHSVIEKGQTVTLRCDPISGHDNLYWYRRVMGKEIKFLLHFVKESKQDESGMPNNRFLAERTGGTYSTLKVQPAELEDSGVYFCASSQMASGETQYFGPGTRLLVL.

This clone was seen more than once but under ten times. The chain couples TRBV7-2 to TRBJ1-5; D ambiguous. The CDR3 runs 13 residues. Trimming took 6 bases from V and 5 from J, leaving 11 bases between them. Per the germline V gene, CDR1 is SGHTA and CDR2 is FQGNSA. The CDR3 sequence: CASSLKQDQPQHF. As DNA, the CDR3 is TGTGCCAGCAGTCTGAAGCAGGATCAGCCCCAGCATTTT.

The chain couples TRBV28 to TRBJ2-7; D might be TRBD1 (6 bases). Per the germline V gene, CDR1 is MDHEN and CDR2 is SYDVKM. The CDR3 runs to 15 residues. Trimming shortened V by 6 bases and J by 5 bases, and 20 bases separated the two germline ends. The CDR3 reads CASSPILQGRHEQYF. The DNA for the CDR3 is TGTGCCAGCAGCCCTATCCTACAGGGTCGGCACGAGCAGTACTTC.

The chain is built from TRBV5-4 and TRBJ2-3, with D possibly matching TRBD1 (5 bases). The CDR3 extends over 14 amino acids. Trimming shortened V by 5 bases and J by 2 bases, and 12 bases separated the two germline ends. From germline, CDR1 is SGHNT and CDR2 YYREEE (reference sequence). The CDR3 DNA is TGTGCCAGCAGGCTTCCAGGGCCCACAGATACGCAGTATTTT. This translates into CASRLPGPTDTQYF.

The chain is built from TRBV4-2 and TRBJ1-2; the match to TRBD1 covers 10 bases. Germline assignment: CDR1 LGHNA and CDR2 YNFKEQ. V trimming: 2 bases; J trimming: 2 bases; junction bases outside the gene matches: 2. This CDR3 has 15 amino acids. The CDR3 reads CASSQPGQGNYGYTF. The DNA of the CDR3 is TGTGCCAGCAGCCAACCGGGACAGGGGAACTATGGCTACACCTTC.

In DNA, the CDR3 is TGCAGTGCTAGTGTCGGGAACATTCAGTACTTC. It is translated as CSASVGNIQYF. The rearrangement joins TRBV20-1 to TRBJ2-4; no clear D. The CDR3 is made up of 11 amino acids. CDR1 and CDR2 (germline): DFQATT, SNEGSKA (reference sequence). Trimming removed 3 bases at V and 7 bases at J, with 7 bases between.

In its sample, this clone was seen a few times. Other nucleotide sequences from this sample produce the same CDR3. The chain carries TRBV29-1 and TRBJ2-2, with 7 bases lining up with TRBD1. Germline-derived CDR1 and CDR2 are SQVTM and ANQGSEA. This CDR3 comprises 13 residues. V was clipped by 6 bases and J by 1 base; unmatched bases: 2. CDR3 sequence: CSVRTGNTGELFF. CDR3 coding DNA: TGCAGCGTCAGGACAGGGAACACCGGGGAGCTGTTTTTT.

This clone has more than one count but fewer than ten. The chain carries TRBV7-2 and TRBJ2-1, with 8 bases aligning to TRBD1. The V and J ends lost 5 bases and 5 bases, in that order; junction bases with no gene match: 11. Germline values: CDR1 SGHTA, CDR2 FQGNSA. There are 16 residues in the CDR3. The CDR3: CASSGPGQAVHNEQFF. CDR3 in DNA: TGTGCCAGCAGCGGACCGGGACAGGCTGTTCACAATGAGCAGTTCTTC.

The sample holds a few counts of this clone. The CDR3 coding sequence is TGCGCCAGCAGCCGGGGACTAGCAGACTCCACAGATACGCAGTATTTT. Protein: CASSRGLADSTDTQYF. V gene TRBV5-1 combines with J gene TRBJ2-3, with 9 bases aligning to TRBD2. This CDR3 is built from 16 residues. Germline CDR1 reads SGHRS; CDR2 reads YFSETQ. V gave up 4 bases and J gave up 2 bases; unmatched junction bases: 8. Combining the CDR3 with reference TRBV5-1 and TRBJ2-3 gives the whole variable domain KAGVTQTPRYLIKTRGQQVTLSCSPISGHRSVSWYQQTPGQGLQFLFEYFSETQRNKGNFPGRFSGRQFSNSRSEMNVSTLELGDSALYLCASSRGLADSTDTQYFGPGTRLTVL.

This clone was counted only a few times. In DNA form, the CDR3 reads TGTGCCAGCAGCCGACAGACCTCCTACGAGCAGTACTTC. The encoded protein is CASSRQTSYEQYF. The gene calls are TRBV7-9 and TRBJ2-7, with D perhaps matching TRBD1 (5 bases). Germline lookup yields CDR1 SEHNR and CDR2 FQNEAQ (reference sequence). V was trimmed by 5 bases and J by 0 bases, leaving 8 bases between them. The CDR3 is made up of 13 amino acids.

The gene calls are TRBV28 and TRBJ1-2, with a weak D call TRBD1 (6 bases). V lost 7 bases and J lost 5, with 17 bases in between. Per the germline V gene, CDR1 is MDHEN and CDR2 is SYDVKM. This CDR3 has 14 residues. CDR3 residues: CASTLGAGRYGYTF. The CDR3 DNA follows: TGTGCCAGCACCTTGGGGGCAGGGCGTTATGGCTACACCTTC.

This clone was counted once. V usage is TRBV6-1 and J usage is TRBJ2-2; no firm D call. Germline assignment: CDR1 MNHNS and CDR2 SASEGT. This CDR3 is built from 13 residues. The V and J ends lost 8 bases and 6 bases respectively, with 13 bases between them. The CDR3, as DNA: TGTGCCAGCTCCCCCCTCGTGTCCGGGGAGCTGTTTTTT. Translated: CASSPLVSGELFF.